The rows below give T cell receptor beta chains drawn from one sample of a study of T cell responses to AZD1222 COVID-19 vaccine. TCRdb's table, derived via immunoSEQ multiplex PCR, lists solely in-frame clones and lacks some. The data hold about 110,000 clones, with 70% to 90% observed a single time. The material sequenced was peripheral blood, taken on day 0 of AZD1222 vaccination. These receptors originate from an adult in good health. Each CDR3 is given with its conserved first and last residue. The order of the fields is CDR3 protein, CDR3 DNA, V gene, J gene, D gene, clone size. A D gene is named only where the DNA matches it firmly. Size tells how often a clone was seen (once, few, many) or the class of an expanded clone, and some rows leave it out.

cdr3_aa: CASSRPGTGNTEAFF; cdr3_nt: TGTGCCAGCAGCCGTCCCGGGACGGGGAACACTGAAGCTTTCTTT; v_call: TRBV7-9; j_call: TRBJ1-1; d_call: .; clone_size: once
cdr3_aa: CASSEYPPRTGDAEAFF; cdr3_nt: TGTGCCAGCAGTGAGTATCCCCCGAGGACAGGGGACGCTGAAGCTTTCTTT; v_call: TRBV2; j_call: TRBJ1-1; d_call: TRBD1; clone_size: .
cdr3_aa: CASSLQTGPLEQYF; cdr3_nt: TGTGCCAGCAGCTTGCAGACAGGGCCCCTCGAGCAGTACTTC; v_call: TRBV5-5; j_call: TRBJ2-7; d_call: TRBD1; clone_size: .
cdr3_aa: CASSTGTGDLNEQFF; cdr3_nt: TGTGCCAGTAGTACAGGGACAGGAGACCTCAATGAGCAGTTCTTC; v_call: TRBV19; j_call: TRBJ2-1; d_call: TRBD1; clone_size: .
cdr3_aa: CASSFPQGGEQYF; cdr3_nt: TGCGCCAGCAGCTTCCCACAGGGGGGCGAGCAGTACTTC; v_call: TRBV5-1; j_call: TRBJ2-7; d_call: TRBD1; clone_size: .
cdr3_aa: CASHHRAGGPYEQYF; cdr3_nt: TGTGCCAGCCACCATAGAGCGGGAGGGCCTTACGAGCAGTACTTC; v_call: TRBV2; j_call: TRBJ2-7; d_call: TRBD2; clone_size: .
cdr3_aa: CASSYGTGTLGAFF; cdr3_nt: TGTGCCAGCAGTTACGGGACAGGGACTCTCGGAGCTTTCTTT; v_call: TRBV6-5; j_call: TRBJ1-1; d_call: TRBD1; clone_size: .
cdr3_aa: CASSPPGTGGVMNTEAFF; cdr3_nt: TGTGCCAGCTCACCACCAGGGACAGGCGGGGTAATGAACACTGAAGCTTTCTTT; v_call: TRBV18; j_call: TRBJ1-1; d_call: TRBD1; clone_size: .
cdr3_aa: CASNARAILGYGYTF; cdr3_nt: TGTGCCAGTAACGCTCGTGCGATTCTGGGCTATGGCTACACCTTC; v_call: TRBV19; j_call: TRBJ1-2; d_call: .; clone_size: .
cdr3_aa: CASSLGAGTDTQYF; cdr3_nt: TGTGCCAGCAGCTTGGGGGCAGGCACAGATACGCAGTATTTT; v_call: TRBV5-8; j_call: TRBJ2-3; d_call: .; clone_size: .
cdr3_aa: CASSLGGGTDTQYF; cdr3_nt: TGTGCCAGCAGCTTAGGGGGAGGCACAGATACGCAGTATTTT; v_call: TRBV11-3; j_call: TRBJ2-3; d_call: .; clone_size: .
cdr3_aa: CASSTRQASSYNSPLHF; cdr3_nt: TGTGCCAGCAGCACCCGACAGGCCAGCTCCTATAATTCACCCCTCCACTTT; v_call: TRBV7-9; j_call: TRBJ1-6; d_call: .; clone_size: .
cdr3_aa: CASSLGQGVYFEQFF; cdr3_nt: TGTGCCAGCAGCTTGGGGCAGGGGGTATATTTTGAGCAGTTCTTC; v_call: TRBV7-2; j_call: TRBJ2-1; d_call: TRBD1; clone_size: once